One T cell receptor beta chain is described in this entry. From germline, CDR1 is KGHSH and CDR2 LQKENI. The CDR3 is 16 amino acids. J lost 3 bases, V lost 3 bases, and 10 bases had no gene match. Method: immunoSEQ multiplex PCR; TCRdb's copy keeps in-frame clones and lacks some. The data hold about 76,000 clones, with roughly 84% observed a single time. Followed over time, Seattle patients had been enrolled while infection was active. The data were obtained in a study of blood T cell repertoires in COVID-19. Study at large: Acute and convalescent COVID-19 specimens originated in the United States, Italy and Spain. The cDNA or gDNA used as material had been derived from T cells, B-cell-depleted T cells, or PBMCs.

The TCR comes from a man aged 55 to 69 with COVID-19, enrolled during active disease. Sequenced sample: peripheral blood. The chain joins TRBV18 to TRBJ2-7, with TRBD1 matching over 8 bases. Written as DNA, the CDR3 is TGTGCCAGCTCACCCTCCGGACAGGGAGATGTCTACGAGCAGTACTTC. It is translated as CASSPSGQGDVYEQYF.